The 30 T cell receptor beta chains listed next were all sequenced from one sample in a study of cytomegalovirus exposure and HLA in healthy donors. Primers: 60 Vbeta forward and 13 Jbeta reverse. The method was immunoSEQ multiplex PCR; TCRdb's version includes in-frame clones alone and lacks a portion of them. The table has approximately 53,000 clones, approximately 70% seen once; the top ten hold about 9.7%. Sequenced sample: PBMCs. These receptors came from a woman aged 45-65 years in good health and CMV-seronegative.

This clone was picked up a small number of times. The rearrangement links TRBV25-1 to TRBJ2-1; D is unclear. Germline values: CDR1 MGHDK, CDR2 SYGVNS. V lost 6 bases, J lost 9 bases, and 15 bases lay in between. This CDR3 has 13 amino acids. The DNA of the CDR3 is TGTGCCAGCAGGAAAACTGGAGCTAGTGAGCAGTTCTTC. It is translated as CASRKTGASEQFF.

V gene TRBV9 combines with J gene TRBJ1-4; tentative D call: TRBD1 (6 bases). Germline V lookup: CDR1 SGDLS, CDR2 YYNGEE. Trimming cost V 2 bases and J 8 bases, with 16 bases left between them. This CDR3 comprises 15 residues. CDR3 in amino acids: CASSVTGFPYEKLFF. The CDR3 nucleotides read TGTGCCAGCAGCGTGACAGGTTTCCCGTACGAAAAACTGTTTTTT.

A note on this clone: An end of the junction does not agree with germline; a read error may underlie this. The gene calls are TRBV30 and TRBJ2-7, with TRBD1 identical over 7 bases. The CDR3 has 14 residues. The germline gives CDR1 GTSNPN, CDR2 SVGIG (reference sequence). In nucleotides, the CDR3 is TGTGCCTGGGGACCGGGACAGAACTACTACGGGCAGTACTTC. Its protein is CAWGPGQNYYGQYF.

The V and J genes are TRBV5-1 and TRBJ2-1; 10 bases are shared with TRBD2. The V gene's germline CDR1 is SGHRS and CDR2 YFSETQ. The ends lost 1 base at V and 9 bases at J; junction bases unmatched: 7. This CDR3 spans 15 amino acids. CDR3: CASSLSSGGAVEQFF. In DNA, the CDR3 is TGCGCCAGCAGCTTGTCCAGCGGGGGGGCCGTTGAGCAGTTCTTC.

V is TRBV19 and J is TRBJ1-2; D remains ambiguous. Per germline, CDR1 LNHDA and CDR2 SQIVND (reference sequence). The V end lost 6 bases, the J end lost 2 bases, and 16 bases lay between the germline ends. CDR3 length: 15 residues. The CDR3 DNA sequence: TGTGCCAGTAGGCTCACCGGGTCCGGGAACTATGGCTACACCTTC. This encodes CASRLTGSGNYGYTF.

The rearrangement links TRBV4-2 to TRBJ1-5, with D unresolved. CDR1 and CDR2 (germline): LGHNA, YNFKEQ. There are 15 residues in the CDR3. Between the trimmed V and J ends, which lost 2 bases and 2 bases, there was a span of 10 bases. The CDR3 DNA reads TGTGCCAGCAGCCAATGGGCAGGCGGCAATCAGCCCCAGCATTTT. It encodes CASSQWAGGNQPQHF.

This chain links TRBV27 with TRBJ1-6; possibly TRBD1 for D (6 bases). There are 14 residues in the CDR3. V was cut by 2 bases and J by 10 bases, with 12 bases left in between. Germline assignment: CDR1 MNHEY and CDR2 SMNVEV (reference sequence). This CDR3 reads CASSLEDRESPLHF. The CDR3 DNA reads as TGTGCCAGCAGTTTAGAGGACAGAGAATCACCCCTCCACTTT.

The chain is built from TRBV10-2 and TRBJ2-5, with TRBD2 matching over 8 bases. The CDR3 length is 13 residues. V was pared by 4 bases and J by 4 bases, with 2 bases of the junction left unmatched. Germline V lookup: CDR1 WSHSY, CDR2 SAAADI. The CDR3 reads CASSGLAGETQYF. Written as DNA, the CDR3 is TGCGCCAGCAGTGGTCTAGCGGGAGAGACCCAGTACTTC.

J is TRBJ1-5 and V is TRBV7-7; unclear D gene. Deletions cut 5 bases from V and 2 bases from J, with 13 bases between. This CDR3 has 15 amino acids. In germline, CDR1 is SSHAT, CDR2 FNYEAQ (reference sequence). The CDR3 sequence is CASSRSTLGNQPQHF. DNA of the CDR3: TGTGCCAGCAGCCGCTCCACGTTAGGCAATCAGCCCCAGCATTTT.

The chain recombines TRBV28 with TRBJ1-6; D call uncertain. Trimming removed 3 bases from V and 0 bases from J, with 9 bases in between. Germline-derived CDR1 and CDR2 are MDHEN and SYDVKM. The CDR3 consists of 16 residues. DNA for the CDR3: TGTGCCAGCAGTTTGGGCCCTACCTCCTATAATTCACCCCTCCACTTT. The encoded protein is CASSLGPTSYNSPLHF. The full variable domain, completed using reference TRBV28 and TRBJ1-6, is DVKVTQSSRYLVKRTGEKVFLECVQDMDHENMFWYRQDPGLGLRLIYFSYDVKMKEKGDIPEGYSVSREKKERFSLILESASTNQTSMYLCASSLGPTSYNSPLHFGNGTRLTVT.

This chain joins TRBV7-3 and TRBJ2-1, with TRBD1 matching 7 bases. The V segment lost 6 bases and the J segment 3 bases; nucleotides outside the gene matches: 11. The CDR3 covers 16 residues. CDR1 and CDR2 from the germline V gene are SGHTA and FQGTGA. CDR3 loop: CASSPTGTALYNEQFF. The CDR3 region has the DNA TGTGCCAGCAGTCCCACCGGGACAGCCCTCTACAATGAGCAGTTCTTC.

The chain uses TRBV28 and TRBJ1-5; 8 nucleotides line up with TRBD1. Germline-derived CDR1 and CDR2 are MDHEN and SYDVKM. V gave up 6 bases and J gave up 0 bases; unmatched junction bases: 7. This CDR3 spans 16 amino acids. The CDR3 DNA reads TGTGCCAGCAGCTCCGGGACAGGTAGTAGCAATCAGCCCCAGCATTTT. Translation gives CASSSGTGSSNQPQHF.

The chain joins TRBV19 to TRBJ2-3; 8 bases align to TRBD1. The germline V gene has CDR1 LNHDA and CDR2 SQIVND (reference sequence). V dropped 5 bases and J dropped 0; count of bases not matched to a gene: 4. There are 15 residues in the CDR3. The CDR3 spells CASSDRGSSTDTQYF. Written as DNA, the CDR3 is TGTGCCAGTAGTGACAGGGGTTCTAGCACAGATACGCAGTATTTT.

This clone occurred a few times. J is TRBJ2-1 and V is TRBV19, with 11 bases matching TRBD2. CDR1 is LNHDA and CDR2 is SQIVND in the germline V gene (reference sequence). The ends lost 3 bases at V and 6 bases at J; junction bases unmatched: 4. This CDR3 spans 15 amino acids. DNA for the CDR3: TGTGCCAGTAGTATGACTAGCGGGGATTTCAATGAGCAGTTCTTC. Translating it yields CASSMTSGDFNEQFF.

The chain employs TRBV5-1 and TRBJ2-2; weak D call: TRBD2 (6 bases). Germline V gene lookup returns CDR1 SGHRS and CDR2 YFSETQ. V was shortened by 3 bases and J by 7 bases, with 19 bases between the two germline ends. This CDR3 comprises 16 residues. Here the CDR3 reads CASSSRERGNHGELFF. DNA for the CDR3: TGCGCCAGCAGCTCCAGGGAACGCGGGAATCACGGGGAGCTGTTTTTT.

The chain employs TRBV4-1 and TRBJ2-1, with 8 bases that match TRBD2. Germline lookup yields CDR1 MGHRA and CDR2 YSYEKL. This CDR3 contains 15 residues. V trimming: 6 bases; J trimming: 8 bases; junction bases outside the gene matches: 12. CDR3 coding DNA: TGCGCCAGCAGTTACGGGGGGGCCTTAGGGCATGAGCAGTTCTTC. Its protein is CASSYGGALGHEQFF.

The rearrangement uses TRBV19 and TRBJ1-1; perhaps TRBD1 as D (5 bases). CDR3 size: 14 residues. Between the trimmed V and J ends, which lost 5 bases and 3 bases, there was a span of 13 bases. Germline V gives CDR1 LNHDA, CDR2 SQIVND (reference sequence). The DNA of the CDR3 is TGTGCCAGTAGTTTAACAGGTTCCGACACTGAAGCTTTCTTT. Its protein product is CASSLTGSDTEAFF.

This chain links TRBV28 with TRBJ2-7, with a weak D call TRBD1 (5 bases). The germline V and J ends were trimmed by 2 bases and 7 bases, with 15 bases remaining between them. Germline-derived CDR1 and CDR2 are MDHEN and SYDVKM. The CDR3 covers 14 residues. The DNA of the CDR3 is TGTGCCAGCAGTTTACTGCAGGGCGGACGAGAGCAGTACTTC. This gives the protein CASSLLQGGREQYF.

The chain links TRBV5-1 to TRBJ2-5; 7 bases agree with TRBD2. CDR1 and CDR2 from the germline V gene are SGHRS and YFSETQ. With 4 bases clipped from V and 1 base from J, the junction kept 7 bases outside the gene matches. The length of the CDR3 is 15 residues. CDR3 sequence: CASSTSGALQETQYF. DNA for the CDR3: TGCGCCAGCAGCACCAGCGGGGCCCTCCAAGAGACCCAGTACTTC.

CDR3 residues: CSAIRDNEQFF. CDR3 DNA sequence: TGCAGTGCTATCAGGGACAATGAGCAGTTCTTC. The chain employs TRBV20-1 and TRBJ2-1; a weak D match, TRBD1 (5 bases). V was cut by 4 bases and J by 5 bases, with 6 bases left in between. Germline V gene lookup returns CDR1 DFQATT and CDR2 SNEGSKA (reference sequence). This CDR3 is built from 11 residues.

The CDR3 bases are TGTGCCTGGAGTCTAGCGGCCTACAATGAGCAGTTCTTC. Its translation is CAWSLAAYNEQFF. The genes are TRBV30 and TRBJ2-1, with 7 bases aligning to TRBD2. J was trimmed by 2 bases and V by 2 bases; bases with no gene match: 0. The V gene's germline CDR1 is GTSNPN and CDR2 SVGIG (reference sequence). The CDR3 is 13 amino acids.

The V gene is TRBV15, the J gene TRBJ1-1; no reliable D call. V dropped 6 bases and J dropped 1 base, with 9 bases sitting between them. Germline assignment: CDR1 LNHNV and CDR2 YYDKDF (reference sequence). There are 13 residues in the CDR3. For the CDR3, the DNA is TGTGCCACCAGGTCGACATCGAACACTGAAGCTTTCTTT. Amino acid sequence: CATRSTSNTEAFF.

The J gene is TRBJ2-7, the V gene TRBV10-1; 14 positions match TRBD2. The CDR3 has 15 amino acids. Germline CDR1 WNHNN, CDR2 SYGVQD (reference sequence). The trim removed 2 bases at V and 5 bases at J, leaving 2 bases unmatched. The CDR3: CASSEETSGRDEQYF. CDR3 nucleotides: TGCGCCAGCAGTGAGGAGACTAGCGGGAGGGACGAGCAGTACTTC.

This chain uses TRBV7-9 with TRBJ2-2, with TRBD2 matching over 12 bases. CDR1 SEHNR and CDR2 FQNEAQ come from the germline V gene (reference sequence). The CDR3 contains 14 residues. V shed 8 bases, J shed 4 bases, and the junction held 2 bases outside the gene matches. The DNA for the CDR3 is TGTGCCAGCGGACTAGCGGGAACCACCGGGGAGCTGTTTTTT. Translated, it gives CASGLAGTTGELFF.

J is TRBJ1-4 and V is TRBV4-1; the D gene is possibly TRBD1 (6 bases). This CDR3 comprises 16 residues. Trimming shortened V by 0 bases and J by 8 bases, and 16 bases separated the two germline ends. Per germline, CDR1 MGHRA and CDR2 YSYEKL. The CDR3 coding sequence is TGCGCCAGCAGCCAAGAAGTAGGGGGTTCGGACGAAAAACTGTTTTTT. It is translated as CASSQEVGGSDEKLFF.

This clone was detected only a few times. The CDR3 here is CASSQVAGVMADTQYF. The CDR3 region has the DNA TGTGCCAGCAGCCAAGTAGCGGGGGTGATGGCAGATACGCAGTATTTT. The chain has TRBV7-6 and TRBJ2-3, with 9 bases matching TRBD2. The CDR3 is 16 residues long. Trimming removed 5 bases from V and 4 bases from J; junction bases left unmatched: 10. Germline-derived CDR1 and CDR2 are SGHVS and FNYEAQ.

CDR3 in amino acids: CAWSASEYNEQFF. The CDR3 nucleotides read TGTGCCTGGAGTGCCAGCGAGTACAATGAGCAGTTCTTC. This chain connects TRBV30 to TRBJ2-1; D not resolved. V lost 1 base and J lost 4, with 8 bases in between. CDR1 and CDR2 from the germline V gene are GTSNPN and SVGIG (reference sequence). The CDR3 has 13 amino acids.

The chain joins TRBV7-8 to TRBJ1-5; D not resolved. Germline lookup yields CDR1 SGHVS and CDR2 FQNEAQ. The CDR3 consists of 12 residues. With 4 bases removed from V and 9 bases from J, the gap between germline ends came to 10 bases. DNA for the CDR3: TGTGCCAGCAGCTATTCCGCCGGGCCCCAGCATTTT. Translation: CASSYSAGPQHF.

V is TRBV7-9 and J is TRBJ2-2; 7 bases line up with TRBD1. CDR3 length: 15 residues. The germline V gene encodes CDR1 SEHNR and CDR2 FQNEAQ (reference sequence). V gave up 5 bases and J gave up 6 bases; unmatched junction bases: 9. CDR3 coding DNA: TGTGCCAGCAGCGCCGGACAGGTTCTGGCCGGGGAGCTGTTTTTT. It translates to CASSAGQVLAGELFF.

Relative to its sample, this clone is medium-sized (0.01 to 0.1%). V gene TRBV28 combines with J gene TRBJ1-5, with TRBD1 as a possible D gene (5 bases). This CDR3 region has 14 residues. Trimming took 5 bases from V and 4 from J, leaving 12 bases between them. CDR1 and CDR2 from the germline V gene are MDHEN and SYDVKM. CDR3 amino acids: CASSPSDRNQPQHF. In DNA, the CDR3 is TGTGCCAGCAGTCCCTCAGACAGAAATCAGCCCCAGCATTTT.